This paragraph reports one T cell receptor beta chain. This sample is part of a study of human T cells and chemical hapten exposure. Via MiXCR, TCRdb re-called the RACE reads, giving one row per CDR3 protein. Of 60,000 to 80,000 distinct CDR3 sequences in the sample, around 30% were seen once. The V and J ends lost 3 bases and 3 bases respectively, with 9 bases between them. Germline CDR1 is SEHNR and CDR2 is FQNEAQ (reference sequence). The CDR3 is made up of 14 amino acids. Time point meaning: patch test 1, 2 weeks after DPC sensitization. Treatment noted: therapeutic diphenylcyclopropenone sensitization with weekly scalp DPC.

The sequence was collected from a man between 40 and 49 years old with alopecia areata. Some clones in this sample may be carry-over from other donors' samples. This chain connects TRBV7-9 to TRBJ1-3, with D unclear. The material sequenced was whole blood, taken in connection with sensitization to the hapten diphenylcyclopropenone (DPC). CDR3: CASSFAQLGNTIYF. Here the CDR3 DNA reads TGTGCCAGCAGCTTTGCGCAACTTGGAAACACCATATATTTT. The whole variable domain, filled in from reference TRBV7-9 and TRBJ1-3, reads DTGVSQNPRHKITKRGQNVTFRCDPISEHNRLYWYRQTLGQGPEFLTYFQNEAQLEKSRLLSDRFSAERPKGSFSTLEIQRTEQGDSAMYLCASSFAQLGNTIYFGEGSWLTVV.